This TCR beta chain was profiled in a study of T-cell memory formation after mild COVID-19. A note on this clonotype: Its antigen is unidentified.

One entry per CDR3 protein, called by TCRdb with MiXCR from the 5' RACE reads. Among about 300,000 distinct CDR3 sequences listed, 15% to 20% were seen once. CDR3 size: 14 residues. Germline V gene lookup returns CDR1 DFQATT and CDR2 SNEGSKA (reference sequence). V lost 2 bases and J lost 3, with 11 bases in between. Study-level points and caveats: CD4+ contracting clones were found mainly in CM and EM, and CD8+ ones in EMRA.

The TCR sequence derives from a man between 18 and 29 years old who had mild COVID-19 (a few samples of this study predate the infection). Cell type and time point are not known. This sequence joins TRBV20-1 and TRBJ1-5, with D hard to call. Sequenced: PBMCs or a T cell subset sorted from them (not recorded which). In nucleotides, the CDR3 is TGCAGTGCTAGATTGGTGGGAACCAATCAGCCCCAGCATTTT. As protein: CSARLVGTNQPQHF.